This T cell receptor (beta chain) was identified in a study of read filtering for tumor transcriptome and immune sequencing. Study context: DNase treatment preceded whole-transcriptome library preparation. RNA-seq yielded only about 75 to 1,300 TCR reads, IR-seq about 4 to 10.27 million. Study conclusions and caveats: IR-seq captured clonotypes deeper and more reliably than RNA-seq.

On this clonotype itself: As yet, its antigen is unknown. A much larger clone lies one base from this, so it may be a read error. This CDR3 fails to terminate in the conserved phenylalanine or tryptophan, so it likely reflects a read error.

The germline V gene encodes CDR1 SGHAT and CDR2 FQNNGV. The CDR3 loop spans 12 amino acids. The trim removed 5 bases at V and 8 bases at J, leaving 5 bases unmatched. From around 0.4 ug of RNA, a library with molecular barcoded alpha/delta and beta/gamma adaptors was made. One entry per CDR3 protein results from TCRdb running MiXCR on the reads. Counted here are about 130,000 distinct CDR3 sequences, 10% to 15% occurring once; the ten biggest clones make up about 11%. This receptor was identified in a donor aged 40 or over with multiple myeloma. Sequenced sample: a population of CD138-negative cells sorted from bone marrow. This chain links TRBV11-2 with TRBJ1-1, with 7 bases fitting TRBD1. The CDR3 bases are TGTGCCAGCAGCAACCACAGGGGAGAAGCTTTCCTT. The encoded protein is CASSNHRGEAFL.